The 4 T cell receptor beta chains listed next were all sequenced from one sample in a study of beta chain features in type 1 diabetes. Reverse transcription of all isolated RNA meant that expressed TCRB transcripts were sequenced. Profiled with immunoSEQ multiplex PCR; TCRdb holds only in-frame clones, not every one. There are hundreds of thousands of clones in the sample; around 14% occur only once, and about 0.03% lies in the top ten. Sequencing used naive CD4+ T cells from blood. All receptors come from a middle-aged woman in good health.

There are a few counts of this clone. The genes are TRBV6-6 and TRBJ1-1; D is unresolved. From germline, CDR1 is MNHNY and CDR2 SVGAGI (reference sequence). V was cut by 0 bases and J by 4 bases, with 6 bases left in between. This CDR3 spans 13 amino acids. For the CDR3, the DNA is TGTGCCAGCAGTTACTCACTTGGCACTGAAGCTTTCTTT. Protein product: CASSYSLGTEAFF.

This clone was seen only a few times. The identical CDR3 is also encoded by other nucleotide sequences in the sample. The rearrangement joins TRBV5-1 to TRBJ1-4; TRBD1 agrees at 8 bases. The CDR3 totals 14 residues. J was trimmed by 8 bases and V by 3 bases; bases with no gene match: 6. Germline-derived CDR1 and CDR2 are SGHRS and YFSETQ. CDR3 sequence: CASSSGQGTEKLFF. CDR3 DNA sequence: TGCGCCAGCAGCTCTGGACAGGGAACGGAAAAACTGTTTTTT.

In this sample, this clone turned up a few times. The chain recombines TRBV10-3 with TRBJ2-7; a weak D match, TRBD2 (7 bases). This CDR3 spans 16 amino acids. Per germline, CDR1 ENHRY and CDR2 SYGVKD. Trimming shortened V by 6 bases and J by 0 bases, and 18 bases separated the two germline ends. The CDR3 coding sequence is TGTGCCATCAGGGAAGGGGCGGGGGCGGGCTCCTACGAGCAGTACTTC. Amino acid sequence: CAIREGAGAGSYEQYF.

This clone has a handful of counts. The gene calls are TRBV19 and TRBJ2-2; TRBD1 aligns across 10 bases. Germline V gives CDR1 LNHDA, CDR2 SQIVND (reference sequence). This CDR3 has 16 amino acids. The ends lost 3 bases at V and 5 bases at J; junction bases unmatched: 6. CDR3 sequence reads: CASSILGQGSTGELFF. DNA for the CDR3: TGTGCCAGTAGTATTTTGGGACAGGGGTCGACCGGGGAGCTGTTTTTT.